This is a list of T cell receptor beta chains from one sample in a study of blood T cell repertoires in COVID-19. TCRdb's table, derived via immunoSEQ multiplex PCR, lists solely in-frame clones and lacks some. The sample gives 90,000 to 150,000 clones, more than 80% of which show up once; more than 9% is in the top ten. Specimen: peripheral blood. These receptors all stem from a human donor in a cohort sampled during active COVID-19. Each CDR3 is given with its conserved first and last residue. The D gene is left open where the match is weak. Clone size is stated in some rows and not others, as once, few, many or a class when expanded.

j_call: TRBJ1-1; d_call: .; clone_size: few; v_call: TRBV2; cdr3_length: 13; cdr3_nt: TGTGCCAGGGGAGGGGCCATGAACACTGAAGCTTTCTTT; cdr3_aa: CARGGAMNTEAFF
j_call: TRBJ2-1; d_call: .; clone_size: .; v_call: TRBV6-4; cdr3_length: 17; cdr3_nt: TGTGCCAGCAGTCTAAGCGGGGACACCGCCGGCTACAATGAGCAGTTCTTC; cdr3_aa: CASSLSGDTAGYNEQFF
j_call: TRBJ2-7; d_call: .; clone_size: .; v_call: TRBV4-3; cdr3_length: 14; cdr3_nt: TGCGCCAGCAGCCTCTCGACCGCAGGGGCCGAGCAGTACTTC; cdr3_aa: CASSLSTAGAEQYF
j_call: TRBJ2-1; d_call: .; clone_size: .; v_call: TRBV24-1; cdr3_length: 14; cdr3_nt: TGTGCCACCAGTGACCCCGGGACAATGAATGAGCAGTTCTTC; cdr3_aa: CATSDPGTMNEQFF
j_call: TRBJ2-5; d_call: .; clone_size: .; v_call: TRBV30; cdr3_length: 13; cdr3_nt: TGTGCCTGGGGCTGGACAGCTAAAGAGACCCAGTACTTC; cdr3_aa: CAWGWTAKETQYF
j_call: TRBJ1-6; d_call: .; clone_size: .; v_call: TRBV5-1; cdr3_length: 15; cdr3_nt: TGCGCCAGCAGCTTGGGACAGAAAAATAATTCACCCCTCCACTTT; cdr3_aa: CASSLGQKNNSPLHF
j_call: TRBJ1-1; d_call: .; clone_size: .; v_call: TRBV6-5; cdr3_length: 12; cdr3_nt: TGTGCCAGCAAGGTAGGACGGGATGAAGCTTTCTTT; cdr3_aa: CASKVGRDEAFF
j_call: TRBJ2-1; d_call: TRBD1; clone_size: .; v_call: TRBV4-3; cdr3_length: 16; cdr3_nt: TGCGCCAGCAGCCAAGGCGTCGGGACAGGTCCCCTGATGTTGGTCTTC; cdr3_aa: CASSQGVGTGPLMLVF
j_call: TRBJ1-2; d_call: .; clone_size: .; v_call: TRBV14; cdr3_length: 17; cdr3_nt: TGTGCCAGCAGCCAAGATGTGATCCTCCTAGCTAACTATGGCTACACCTTC; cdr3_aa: CASSQDVILLANYGYTF
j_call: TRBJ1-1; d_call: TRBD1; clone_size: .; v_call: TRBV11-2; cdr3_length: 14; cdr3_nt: TGTGCCAGCAGCAGGAACAGGGGGAACACTGAAGCTTTCTTT; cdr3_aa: CASSRNRGNTEAFF
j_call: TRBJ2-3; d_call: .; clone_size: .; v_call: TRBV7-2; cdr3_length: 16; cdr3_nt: TGTGCCAGCAGCTTAAGGGGGAGATCTAGCACAGATACGCAGTATTTT; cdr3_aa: CASSLRGRSSTDTQYF
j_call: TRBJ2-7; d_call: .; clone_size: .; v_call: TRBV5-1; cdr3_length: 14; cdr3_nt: TGCGCCAGCAGCTTGGACAGCTCCTCCTACGAGCAGTACTTC; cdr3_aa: CASSLDSSSYEQYF
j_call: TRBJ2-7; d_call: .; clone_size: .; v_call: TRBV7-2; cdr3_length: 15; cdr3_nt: TGTGCCAGCAGCCCCCCGAGGAGCCTCTCCTACGAGCAGTACTTC; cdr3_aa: CASSPPRSLSYEQYF
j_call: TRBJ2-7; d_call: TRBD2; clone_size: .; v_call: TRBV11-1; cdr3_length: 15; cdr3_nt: TGTGCCAGCAGCTTAAGGACGGGAGGGCCGGGCGAGCAGTACTTC; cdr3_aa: CASSLRTGGPGEQYF
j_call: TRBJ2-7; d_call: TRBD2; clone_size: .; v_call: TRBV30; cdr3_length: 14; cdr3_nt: TGTGCCGGGCGCGCGGGGGGCGGGGGGAACAAGCAGTACTTC; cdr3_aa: CAGRAGGGGNKQYF
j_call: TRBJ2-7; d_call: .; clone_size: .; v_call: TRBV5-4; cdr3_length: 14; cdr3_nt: TGTGCCAGCAGCTTGGTTGACAGCATCACCGAGCAGTACTTC; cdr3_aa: CASSLVDSITEQYF
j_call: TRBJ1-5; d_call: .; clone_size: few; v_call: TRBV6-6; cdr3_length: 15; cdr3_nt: TGTGCCAGCAGTATCCTACAGGGTTCCAATCAGCCCCAGCATTTT; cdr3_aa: CASSILQGSNQPQHF
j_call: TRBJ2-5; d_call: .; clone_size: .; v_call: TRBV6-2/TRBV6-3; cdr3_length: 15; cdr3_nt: TGTGCCAGCAGTTACGGACCCGGGGAAAAGGCGACCCAGTACTTC; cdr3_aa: CASSYGPGEKATQYF
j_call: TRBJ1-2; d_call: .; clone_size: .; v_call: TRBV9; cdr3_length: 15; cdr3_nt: TGTGCCAGCACCCAACGCCGGGGATTGGGCTATGGCTACACCTTC; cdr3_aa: CASTQRRGLGYGYTF
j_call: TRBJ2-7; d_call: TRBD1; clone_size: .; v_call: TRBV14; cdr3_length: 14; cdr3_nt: TGTGCCAGCAGCTACAGGGGGTTTGCTAACGAGCAGTACTTC; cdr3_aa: CASSYRGFANEQYF
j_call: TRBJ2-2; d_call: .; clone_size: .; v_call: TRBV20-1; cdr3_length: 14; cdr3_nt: TGCAGTGCTAGTGGGCGGGGGAACACCGGGGAGCTGTTTTTT; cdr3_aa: CSASGRGNTGELFF
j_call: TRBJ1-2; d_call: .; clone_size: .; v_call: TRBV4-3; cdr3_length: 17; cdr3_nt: TGCGCCAGCAGCCAAGGAGGCCCCGGAGTTCATAACTATGGCTACACCTTC; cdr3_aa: CASSQGGPGVHNYGYTF
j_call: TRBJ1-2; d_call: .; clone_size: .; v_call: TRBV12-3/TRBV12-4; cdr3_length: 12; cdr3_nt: TGTGCCAGCAGTTTAGCCCCTCGGGGCTACACCTTC; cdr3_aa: CASSLAPRGYTF
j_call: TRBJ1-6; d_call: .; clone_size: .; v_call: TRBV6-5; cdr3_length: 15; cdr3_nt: TGTGCCAGCAGTAGGACAGAGACCTCGAATTCACCCCTCCACTTT; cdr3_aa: CASSRTETSNSPLHF
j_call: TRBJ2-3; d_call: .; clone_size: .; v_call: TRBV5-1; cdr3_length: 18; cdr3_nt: TGCGCCAGCAGCTTGTTATCCTTTGGTCAGTCTCGTCACGATACGCAGTATTTT; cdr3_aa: CASSLLSFGQSRHDTQYF
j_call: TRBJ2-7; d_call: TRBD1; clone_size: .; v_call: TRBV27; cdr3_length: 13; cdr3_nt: TGTGCCACCCGGGGACAGGGATATCACGAGCAGTACTTC; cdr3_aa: CATRGQGYHEQYF
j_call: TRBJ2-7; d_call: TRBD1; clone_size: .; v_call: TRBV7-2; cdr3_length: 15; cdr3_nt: TGTGCCAGCAGCACCCCGACAGGGAGCTCCTACGAGCAGTACTTC; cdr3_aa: CASSTPTGSSYEQYF
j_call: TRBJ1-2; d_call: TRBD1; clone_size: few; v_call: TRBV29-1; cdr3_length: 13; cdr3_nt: TGCAGCGGGGGGCAAACAGGGGGCGATGGCTACACCTTC; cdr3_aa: CSGGQTGGDGYTF
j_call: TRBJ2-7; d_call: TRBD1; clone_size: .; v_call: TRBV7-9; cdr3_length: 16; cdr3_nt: TGTGCCAGCAGCCCTAGAGACAGGGGGCCCTCCTACGAGCAGTACTTC; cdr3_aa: CASSPRDRGPSYEQYF
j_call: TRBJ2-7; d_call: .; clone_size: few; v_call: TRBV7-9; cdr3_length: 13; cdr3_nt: TGTGCCAGCAGCGCCTCCGGTTCCTACGAGCAGTACTTC; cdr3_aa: CASSASGSYEQYF
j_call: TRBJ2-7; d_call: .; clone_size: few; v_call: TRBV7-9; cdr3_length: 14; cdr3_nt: TGTGCCAGCAGCTTAGCCGGGTTCGGCTACGAGCAGTACTTC; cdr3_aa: CASSLAGFGYEQYF
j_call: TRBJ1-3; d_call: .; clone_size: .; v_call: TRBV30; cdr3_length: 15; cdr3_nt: TGTGCCTGGAGTGTACAGCAGACCTCTGGAAACACCATATATTTT; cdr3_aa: CAWSVQQTSGNTIYF
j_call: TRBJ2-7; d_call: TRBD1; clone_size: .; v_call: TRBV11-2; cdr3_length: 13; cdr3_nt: TGTGCCAGCAGGCGGACAGGGGGCTACGAGCAGTACTTC; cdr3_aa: CASRRTGGYEQYF
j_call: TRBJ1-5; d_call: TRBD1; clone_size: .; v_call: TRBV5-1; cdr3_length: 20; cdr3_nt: TGCGCCAGCAGCTTGGGAAGGGACAGGGGGCCAGCTCGCCCCACTCAGCCCCAGCATTTT; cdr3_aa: CASSLGRDRGPARPTQPQHF
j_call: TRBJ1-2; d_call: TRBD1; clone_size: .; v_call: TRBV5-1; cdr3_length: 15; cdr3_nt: TGCGCCAGCAGCCTAAACCAGGGGGCTCACTATGGCTACACCTTC; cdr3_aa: CASSLNQGAHYGYTF
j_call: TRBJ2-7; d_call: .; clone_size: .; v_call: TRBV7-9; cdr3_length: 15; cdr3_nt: TGTGCCAGCAGCTTAGGCAGAGGGTTTAACTACGAGCAGTACTTC; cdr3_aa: CASSLGRGFNYEQYF